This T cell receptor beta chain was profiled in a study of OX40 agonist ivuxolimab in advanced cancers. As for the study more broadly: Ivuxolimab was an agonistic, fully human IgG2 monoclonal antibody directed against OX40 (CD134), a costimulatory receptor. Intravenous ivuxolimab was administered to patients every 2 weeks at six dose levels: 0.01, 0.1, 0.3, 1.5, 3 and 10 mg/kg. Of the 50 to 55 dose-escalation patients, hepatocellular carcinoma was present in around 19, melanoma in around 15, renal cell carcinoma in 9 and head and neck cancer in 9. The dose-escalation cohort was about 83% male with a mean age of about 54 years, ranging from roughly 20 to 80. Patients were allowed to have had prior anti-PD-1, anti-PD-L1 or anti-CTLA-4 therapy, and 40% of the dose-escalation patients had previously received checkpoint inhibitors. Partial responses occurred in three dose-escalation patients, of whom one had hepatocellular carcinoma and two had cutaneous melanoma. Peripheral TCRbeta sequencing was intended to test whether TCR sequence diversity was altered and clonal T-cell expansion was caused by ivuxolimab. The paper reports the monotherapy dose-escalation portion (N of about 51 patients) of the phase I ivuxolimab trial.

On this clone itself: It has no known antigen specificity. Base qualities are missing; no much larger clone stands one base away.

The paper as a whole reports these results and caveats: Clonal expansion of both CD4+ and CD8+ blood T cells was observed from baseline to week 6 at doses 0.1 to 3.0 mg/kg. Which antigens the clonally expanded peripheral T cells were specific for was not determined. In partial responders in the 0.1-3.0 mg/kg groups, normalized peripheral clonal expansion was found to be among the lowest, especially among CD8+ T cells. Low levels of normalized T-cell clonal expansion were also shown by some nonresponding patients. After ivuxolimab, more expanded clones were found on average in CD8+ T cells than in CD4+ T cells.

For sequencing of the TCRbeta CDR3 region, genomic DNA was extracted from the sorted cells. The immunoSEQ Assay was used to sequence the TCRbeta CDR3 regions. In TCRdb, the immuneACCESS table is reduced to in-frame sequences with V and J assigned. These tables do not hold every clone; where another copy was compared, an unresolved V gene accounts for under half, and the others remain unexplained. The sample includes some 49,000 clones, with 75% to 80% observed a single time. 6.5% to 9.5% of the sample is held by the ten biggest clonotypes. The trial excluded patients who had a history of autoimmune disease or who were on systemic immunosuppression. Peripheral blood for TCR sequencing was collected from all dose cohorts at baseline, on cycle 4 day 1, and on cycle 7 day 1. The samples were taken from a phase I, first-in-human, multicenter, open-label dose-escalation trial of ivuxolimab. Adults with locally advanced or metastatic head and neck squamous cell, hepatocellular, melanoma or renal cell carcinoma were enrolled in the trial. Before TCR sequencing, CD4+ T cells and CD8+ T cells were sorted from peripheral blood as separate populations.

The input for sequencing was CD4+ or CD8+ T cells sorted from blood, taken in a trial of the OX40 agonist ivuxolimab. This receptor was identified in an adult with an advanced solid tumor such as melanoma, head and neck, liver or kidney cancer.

CDR3 region: CASSVRGNTGELFF. The DNA sequence is given as TGTGCCAGCAGTGTGCGGGGGAACACCGGGGAGCTGTTTTTT. The chain uses TRBV6-5 and TRBJ2-2; tentative D gene TRBD2, with 6 bases matching. From the germline V gene, CDR1 is MNHEY and CDR2 is SVGAGI. The germline ends are 8 bases apart after V is trimmed by 5 bases and J by 1 base. The CDR3 sequence holds 14 residues, the cysteine and phenylalanine included. Only CDR3 DNA remains: 42 bases, in frame from the first base.